The 24 T cell receptor beta chains reported below all come from one sample, sequenced in a study of technical replicates of blood from a handful of donors. Clones were read by immunoSEQ multiplex PCR, and TCRdb kept only the in-frame ones, dropping some. This table has about 80,000 clones, more than 85% appearing once. Sample: T cells isolated from PBMCs. All receptors come from a human donor in good health.

The chain carries TRBV10-2 and TRBJ2-1; 13 positions match TRBD2. V trimming: 8 bases; J trimming: 8 bases; junction bases outside the gene matches: 9. The CDR3 runs 15 residues. Germline CDR1 is WSHSY and CDR2 is SAAADI. CDR3 sequence reads: CASRTSGSVGDEQFF. CDR3 coding DNA: TGCGCCAGCCGGACTAGCGGGAGTGTTGGGGATGAGCAGTTCTTC.

As DNA, the CDR3 is TGTGCCAGCAGCAAAGGAAGGGGATCAGAGGTTCTAGGCTACACCTTC. Translation gives CASSKGRGSEVLGYTF. The chain recombines TRBV21-1 with TRBJ1-2; the listed D gene, TRBD1, was not tested against the DNA. TRBV21-1 is reported as a pseudogene. The CDR3 consists of 16 residues.

V and J are TRBV2 and TRBJ1-5; 9 bases are shared with TRBD1. The CDR3 is 15 residues long. Germline V CDR1 and CDR2: SNHLY, FYNNEI. J lost 6 bases, V lost 6 bases, and 9 bases had no gene match. Written as DNA, the CDR3 is TGTGCCAGCAGACCTGGGACAGGGAACCGTCAGCCCCAGCATTTT. Protein: CASRPGTGNRQPQHF.

This clone was seen only a few times. The chain is built from TRBV7-3 and TRBJ2-3, with a weak D call TRBD2 (5 bases). This CDR3 is built from 13 residues. CDR1 is SGHTA and CDR2 is FQGTGA in the germline V gene. Deletions cut 5 bases from V and 2 bases from J, with 8 bases between. As DNA, the CDR3 is TGTGCCAGCAGCCCTGGACTCACAGATACGCAGTATTTT. It is translated as CASSPGLTDTQYF.

This chain connects TRBV30 to TRBJ2-3; D unresolved. This CDR3 is 11 amino acids long. Germline CDR1 reads GTSNPN; CDR2 reads SVGIG (reference sequence). Trimming left V 5 bases short and J 4 bases short, with 7 bases between. The CDR3 coding sequence is TGTGCCTGGGCCGGAGCAGATACGCAGTATTTT. Its protein is CAWAGADTQYF.

The chain is built from TRBV27 and TRBJ1-5; tentative D call: TRBD1 (6 bases). Trimming cost V 5 bases and J 6 bases, with 14 bases left between them. CDR3 size: 14 residues. Germline values: CDR1 MNHEY, CDR2 SMNVEV (reference sequence). The CDR3 DNA reads as TGTGCCAGCAGTCTTCTCTTCAGGGGTCAGCCCCAGCATTTT. Protein sequence: CASSLLFRGQPQHF.

J is TRBJ1-2 and V is TRBV5-5, with a weak D call TRBD1 (5 bases). Germline CDR1 is SGHKS and CDR2 is YYEKEE (reference sequence). The CDR3 loop spans 14 amino acids. V lost 0 bases to trimming and J lost 4 bases, with 10 bases between them. The CDR3 loop reads CASSLAGTGYGYTF. Here the CDR3 DNA reads TGTGCCAGCAGCTTGGCCGGGACTGGCTATGGCTACACCTTC.

With respect to this clone: Germline and junction disagree at one end, which may indicate a read error. The CDR3 sequence: CASSEGGRGGVDF. CDR3 bases: TGTGCCAGCAGTGAAGGGGGGAGGGGCGGAGTAGACTTC. The V gene is TRBV2, the J gene TRBJ2-7, with 7 bases matching TRBD2. Germline CDR1 and CDR2: SNHLY and FYNNEI. The CDR3 contains 13 residues.

The V and J genes are TRBV6-5 and TRBJ2-5; D unresolved. This CDR3 is built from 13 residues. The V end was cut by 5 bases, the J end by 5 bases, with 12 bases between. Germline V gene lookup returns CDR1 MNHEY and CDR2 SVGAGI. CDR3 sequence reads: CASSRAGYETQYF. The DNA of the CDR3 is TGTGCCAGCAGTCGTGCAGGATATGAGACCCAGTACTTC.

The chain uses TRBV5-4 and TRBJ2-7; a possible D gene is TRBD2 (5 bases). This CDR3 is 13 amino acids long. Trimming took off 4 bases at V and 6 bases at J, with 14 bases between the two ends. The germline gives CDR1 SGHNT, CDR2 YYREEE (reference sequence). CDR3 nucleotide sequence: TGTGCCAGCAGCCCTACATCCGGACTCGAGCAGTACTTC. This translates into CASSPTSGLEQYF.

This chain uses TRBV11-2 with TRBJ2-7; no clear D. Per germline, CDR1 SGHAT and CDR2 FQNNGV. V was trimmed by 1 base and J by 2 bases, leaving 3 bases between them. The CDR3 consists of 12 residues. CDR3 DNA: TGTGCCAGCAGCTTAGGTACCTACGAGCAGTACTTC. This codes for CASSLGTYEQYF.

This clone appeared once. This chain joins TRBV19 and TRBJ1-1, with no clear D. The CDR3 covers 14 residues. The V end was cut by 2 bases, the J end by 2 bases, with 9 bases between. CDR1 is LNHDA, CDR2 SQIVND, per germline (reference sequence). The CDR3, as DNA: TGTGCCAGTAGTATAACCGGTTTCAACACTGAAGCTTTCTTT. Translated: CASSITGFNTEAFF.

The chain links TRBV10-2 to TRBJ2-7; 9 bases agree with TRBD1. The CDR3 extends over 14 amino acids. Germline V gives CDR1 WSHSY, CDR2 SAAADI. V lost 2 bases and J lost 5; bases outside the gene matches: 4. As DNA, the CDR3 is TGCGCCAGCAGTGAGGGGGACAGGGACGACGAGCAGTACTTC. It codes for CASSEGDRDDEQYF.

This chain uses TRBV5-1 with TRBJ2-3; 8 positions agree with TRBD2. Germline V gene data show CDR1 as SGHRS and CDR2 as YFSETQ. The CDR3 runs to 16 residues. V lost 6 bases, J lost 3 bases, and 12 bases stayed unmatched. The CDR3 bases are TGCGCCAGCAAACCCCTGCGGGAGGATAGGACAGATACGCAGTATTTT. It specifies CASKPLREDRTDTQYF.

This clone was seen a few times. CDR3 protein: CASSERETGELFF. CDR3 in DNA: TGTGCCAGCAGTGAGCGGGAGACCGGGGAGCTGTTTTTT. The chain joins TRBV6-4 to TRBJ2-2; 7 bases match TRBD2. This CDR3 comprises 13 residues. Germline assignment: CDR1 MRHNA and CDR2 SNTAGT. V gave up 3 bases and J gave up 5 bases; unmatched junction bases: 0.

V is TRBV28 and J is TRBJ2-5; 9 nucleotides align to TRBD2. The CDR3 contains 12 residues. The ends lost 8 bases at V and 3 bases at J; junction bases unmatched: 1. CDR1 is MDHEN, CDR2 SYDVKM, per germline. CDR3 sequence: CASRTSEETQYF. The CDR3, as DNA: TGTGCCAGCCGGACTAGCGAAGAGACCCAGTACTTC.

The V and J genes are TRBV2 and TRBJ1-1; the D is unclear. The V end lost 7 bases, the J end lost 5 bases, and 5 bases lay between the germline ends. The CDR3 sequence is 10 residues long. CDR1 is SNHLY, CDR2 FYNNEI, per germline. The CDR3 coding sequence is TGTGCCAGCACGGGGACTGAAGCTTTCTTT. Translated, it gives CASTGTEAFF.

This clone is a singleton in its sample. The rearrangement joins TRBV7-9 to TRBJ1-2; D ambiguous. The germline CDR1 and CDR2 sequences are SEHNR and FQNEAQ (reference sequence). V was clipped by 11 bases and J by 8 bases, with 12 bases between them. This CDR3 is 10 amino acids long. This chain's CDR3 is CAARERGYTF. The CDR3 DNA follows: TGTGCCGCAAGAGAACGCGGCTACACCTTC.

In its sample, this clone was seen once. The chain is built from TRBV2 and TRBJ2-1; TRBD2 aligns across 11 bases. The CDR3 contains 15 residues. Germline V gene data show CDR1 as SNHLY and CDR2 as FYNNEI. V shed 1 base, J shed 4 bases, and the junction held 0 bases outside the gene matches. CDR3: CASSEVAGGYNEQFF. The CDR3, as DNA: TGTGCCAGCAGTGAAGTAGCGGGAGGGTACAATGAGCAGTTCTTC.

The chain joins TRBV7-9 to TRBJ1-4; possible D gene TRBD1, 6 bases. CDR1 and CDR2 from the germline V gene are SEHNR and FQNEAQ (reference sequence). CDR3 size: 16 residues. Trimming left V 5 bases short and J 3 bases short, with 16 bases between. CDR3 bases: TGTGCCAGCAGCACCACCCCAGGGGCCCCTAATGAAAAACTGTTTTTT. Translating gives CASSTTPGAPNEKLFF.

The chain joins TRBV6-1 to TRBJ1-3, with D possibly TRBD1 on 6 matching bases. CDR3 length: 14 residues. CDR1 and CDR2 (germline): MNHNS, SASEGT. The V and J ends lost 4 bases and 2 bases respectively, with 9 bases between them. The CDR3 DNA reads TGTGCCAGCAGTGGAAACAGGGCTGGAAACACCATATATTTT. It encodes CASSGNRAGNTIYF.

This chain joins TRBV14 and TRBJ1-2; D unresolved. V lost 0 bases, J lost 3 bases, and 11 bases lay in between. Germline lookup yields CDR1 SGHDN and CDR2 FVKESK. The CDR3 runs 15 residues. This chain's CDR3 is CASSQEGGSHYGYTF. DNA for the CDR3: TGTGCCAGCAGCCAAGAAGGAGGGAGCCACTATGGCTACACCTTC.

This clone was detected once. This chain connects TRBV5-4 to TRBJ1-3; D not certain. In germline, CDR1 is SGHNT, CDR2 YYREEE (reference sequence). CDR3 length equals 17 residues. V lost 2 bases and J 0 bases, leaving 15 bases between the germline ends. The CDR3 nucleotides read TGTGCCAGCAGCTTCGTTTCGGGGTACAGCTCTGGAAACACCATATATTTT. It codes for CASSFVSGYSSGNTIYF.

This clone came up once. The chain has TRBV29-1 and TRBJ2-3; 7 bases line up with TRBD1. V shed 6 bases and J 11 bases; nucleotides not matched to a gene: 8. Looked up from germline, CDR1 is SQVTM and CDR2 is ANQGSEA. CDR3 size: 11 residues. CDR3 sequence reads: CSVIGQEGQYF. As DNA, the CDR3 is TGCAGCGTAATAGGACAGGAAGGGCAGTATTTT.